These T cell receptor beta chains were read from a single sample in a study of blood T cells in healthy people across ages. TCRdb itself ran the 5' RACE reads through MiXCR, one entry per CDR3 protein. The table has hundreds of thousands of distinct CDR3 sequences, around two thirds seen once. Sequencing was performed on blood. The origin of the receptors is a man aged 25 to 40 in good health. CDR3s include the opening cysteine and the closing phenylalanine or tryptophan. The order of the fields is clone size, V gene, D gene, J gene, CDR3 protein, CDR3 DNA. A D gene is named only where the DNA matches it firmly. Not every row has a clone size; where given, it reads once, few, many or a size class.

clone size: many; V gene: TRBV4-3; D gene: TRBD1; J gene: TRBJ2-1; CDR3 protein: CASSRGQGDEQFF; CDR3 DNA: TGCGCCAGCAGCCGCGGACAGGGAGATGAGCAGTTCTTC
clone size: NA; V gene: TRBV11-2; D gene: NA; J gene: TRBJ1-1; CDR3 protein: CASSLASWGNTEAFF; CDR3 DNA: TGTGCCAGCAGCTTAGCCTCGTGGGGGAACACTGAAGCTTTCTTT
clone size: once; V gene: TRBV3-1; D gene: NA; J gene: TRBJ1-2; CDR3 protein: CASSLNGGRDGYTF; CDR3 DNA: TGTGCCAGCAGTCTCAACGGGGGCCGGGATGGCTACACCTTC
clone size: NA; V gene: TRBV4-3; D gene: TRBD1; J gene: TRBJ2-1; CDR3 protein: CASSEGQFSYNEQFF; CDR3 DNA: TGCGCCAGCAGCGAGGGACAGTTCTCCTACAATGAGCAGTTCTTC
clone size: NA; V gene: TRBV6-5; D gene: NA; J gene: TRBJ2-7; CDR3 protein: CASSYRPDYEQYF; CDR3 DNA: TGTGCCAGCAGTTACCGACCAGACTACGAGCAGTACTTC
clone size: NA; V gene: TRBV11-2; D gene: NA; J gene: TRBJ1-2; CDR3 protein: CASSLGGGIGGGNYGYTF; CDR3 DNA: TGTGCCAGCAGCTTAGGTGGGGGAATCGGCGGGGGGAACTATGGCTACACCTTC
clone size: few; V gene: TRBV6-5; D gene: TRBD1; J gene: TRBJ1-2; CDR3 protein: CASSVTGEWGYTF; CDR3 DNA: TGTGCCAGCAGTGTAACAGGGGAGTGGGGCTACACCTTC
clone size: few; V gene: TRBV29-1; D gene: TRBD2; J gene: TRBJ2-3; CDR3 protein: CSVQLRWGGDTQYF; CDR3 DNA: TGCAGCGTTCAACTCCGGTGGGGGGGAGATACGCAGTATTTT
clone size: NA; V gene: TRBV12-3/TRBV12-4; D gene: NA; J gene: TRBJ1-1; CDR3 protein: CASSQSVRNTEAFF; CDR3 DNA: TGTGCCAGCAGCCAGTCGGTCAGGAACACTGAAGCTTTCTTT
clone size: NA; V gene: TRBV12-3/TRBV12-4; D gene: NA; J gene: TRBJ1-2; CDR3 protein: CASSLSAEDRYGYTF; CDR3 DNA: TGTGCCAGCAGTTTATCGGCGGAGGACCGCTATGGCTACACCTTC
clone size: NA; V gene: TRBV7-2; D gene: NA; J gene: TRBJ1-2; CDR3 protein: CASSLDGGPNYGYTF; CDR3 DNA: TGTGCCAGCAGCTTAGACGGCGGACCTAACTATGGCTACACCTTC
clone size: few; V gene: TRBV5-8; D gene: TRBD2; J gene: TRBJ2-5; CDR3 protein: CASSFGLAGAQETQYF; CDR3 DNA: TGTGCCAGCAGCTTTGGACTAGCGGGGGCCCAAGAGACCCAGTACTTC
clone size: NA; V gene: TRBV19; D gene: TRBD1; J gene: TRBJ2-1; CDR3 protein: CASSIDRQGNEQFF; CDR3 DNA: TGTGCCAGTAGTATAGATCGACAGGGAAATGAGCAGTTCTTC
clone size: few; V gene: TRBV29-1; D gene: NA; J gene: TRBJ2-5; CDR3 protein: CSVEDRVKETQYF; CDR3 DNA: TGCAGCGTTGAAGATCGGGTGAAAGAGACCCAGTACTTC
clone size: NA; V gene: TRBV10-3; D gene: NA; J gene: TRBJ2-7; CDR3 protein: CALAVGQTPFGEQYF; CDR3 DNA: TGTGCCCTCGCGGTCGGACAAACTCCTTTCGGGGAGCAGTACTTC
clone size: NA; V gene: TRBV4-2; D gene: NA; J gene: TRBJ2-7; CDR3 protein: CASSQDYGQRETSPYEQYF; CDR3 DNA: TGTGCCAGCAGCCAAGACTACGGACAGAGAGAAACTTCACCCTACGAGCAGTACTTC
clone size: NA; V gene: TRBV4-3; D gene: NA; J gene: TRBJ2-2; CDR3 protein: CASSQDGGAPGELFF; CDR3 DNA: TGCGCCAGCAGCCAAGATGGCGGGGCTCCCGGGGAGCTGTTTTTT
clone size: NA; V gene: TRBV10-3; D gene: NA; J gene: TRBJ2-2; CDR3 protein: CAIMASDTGELFF; CDR3 DNA: TGTGCCATCATGGCGTCCGACACCGGGGAGCTGTTTTTT
clone size: NA; V gene: TRBV7-6; D gene: NA; J gene: TRBJ2-2; CDR3 protein: CASSLASTTGELFF; CDR3 DNA: TGTGCCAGCAGCTTAGCCTCGACCACCGGGGAGCTGTTTTTT
clone size: NA; V gene: TRBV28; D gene: TRBD1; J gene: TRBJ2-1; CDR3 protein: CASSPIVRTGGNKVQFF; CDR3 DNA: TGTGCCAGCAGTCCTATAGTCCGGACAGGGGGAAATAAAGTGCAGTTCTTC